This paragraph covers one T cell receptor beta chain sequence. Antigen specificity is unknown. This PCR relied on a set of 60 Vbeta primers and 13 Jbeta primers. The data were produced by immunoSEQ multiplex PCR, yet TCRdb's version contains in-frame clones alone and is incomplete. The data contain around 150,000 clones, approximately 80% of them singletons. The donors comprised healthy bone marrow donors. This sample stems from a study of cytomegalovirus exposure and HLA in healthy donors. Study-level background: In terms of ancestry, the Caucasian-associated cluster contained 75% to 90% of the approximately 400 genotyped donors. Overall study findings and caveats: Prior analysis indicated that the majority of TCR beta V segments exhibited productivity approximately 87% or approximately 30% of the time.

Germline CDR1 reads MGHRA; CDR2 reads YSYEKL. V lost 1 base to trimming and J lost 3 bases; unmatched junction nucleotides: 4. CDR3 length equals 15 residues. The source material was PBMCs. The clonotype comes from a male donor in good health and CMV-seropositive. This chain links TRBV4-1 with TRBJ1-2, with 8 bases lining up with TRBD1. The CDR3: CASSQGGDRYYGYTF. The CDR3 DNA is TGCGCCAGCAGCCAAGGGGGGGACAGGTACTATGGCTACACCTTC.